This T cell receptor beta chain was captured in a study of blood T cell repertoires in COVID-19. Study details: COVID-19 samples collected from the United States, Italy and Spain covered acute and convalescent phases. Sample material is recorded as cDNA or gDNA derived from T cells, B-cell-depleted T cells, or PBMCs.

Per the original data handling: Reference gene primer amplification yielded estimated nucleated cell counts. Profiling relied on immunoSEQ multiplex PCR, and the TCRdb table lists in-frame clones only, not all of them. From that table come the V and J calls and clone size; the DNA was used to work out D and trimming. The sample has 200,000 or so clones; around three quarters are singletons. This receptor was identified in a man in his fifties or sixties with active or convalescent COVID-19. The specimen sequenced was peripheral blood.

The CDR3 sequence is CASSREGDQPQHF. The CDR3, as DNA: TGTGCCAGCAGCCGGGAGGGGGATCAGCCCCAGCATTTT. The gene calls are TRBV28 and TRBJ1-5; a possible D gene is TRBD1 (6 bases). V was trimmed by 6 bases and J by 5 bases, leaving 11 bases between them. The CDR3 is 13 residues long. Germline assignment: CDR1 MDHEN and CDR2 SYDVKM.